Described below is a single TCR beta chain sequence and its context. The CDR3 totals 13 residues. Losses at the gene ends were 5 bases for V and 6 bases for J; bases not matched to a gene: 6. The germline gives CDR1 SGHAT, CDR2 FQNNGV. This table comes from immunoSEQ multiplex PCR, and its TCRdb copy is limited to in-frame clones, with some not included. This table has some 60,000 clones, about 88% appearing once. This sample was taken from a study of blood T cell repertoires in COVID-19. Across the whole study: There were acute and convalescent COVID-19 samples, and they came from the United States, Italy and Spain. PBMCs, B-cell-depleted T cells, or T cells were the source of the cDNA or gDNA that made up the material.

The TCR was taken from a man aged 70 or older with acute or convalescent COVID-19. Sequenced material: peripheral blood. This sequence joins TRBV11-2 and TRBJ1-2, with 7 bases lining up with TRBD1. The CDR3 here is CASSPGQRDGYTF. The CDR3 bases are TGTGCCAGCAGCCCGGGACAGCGGGATGGCTACACCTTC.